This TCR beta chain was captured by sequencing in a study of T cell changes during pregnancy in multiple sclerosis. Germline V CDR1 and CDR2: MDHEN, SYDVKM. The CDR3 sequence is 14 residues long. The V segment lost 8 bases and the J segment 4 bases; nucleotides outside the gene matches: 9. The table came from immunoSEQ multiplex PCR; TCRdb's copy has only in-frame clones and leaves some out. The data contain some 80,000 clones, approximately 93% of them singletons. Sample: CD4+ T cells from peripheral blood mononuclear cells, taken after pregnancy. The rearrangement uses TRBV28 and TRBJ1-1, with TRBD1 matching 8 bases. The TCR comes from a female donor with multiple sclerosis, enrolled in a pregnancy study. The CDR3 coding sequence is TGTGCCAGCCTCAGGACAGGGAGGGCCACTGAAGCTTTCTTT. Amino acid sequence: CASLRTGRATEAFF.